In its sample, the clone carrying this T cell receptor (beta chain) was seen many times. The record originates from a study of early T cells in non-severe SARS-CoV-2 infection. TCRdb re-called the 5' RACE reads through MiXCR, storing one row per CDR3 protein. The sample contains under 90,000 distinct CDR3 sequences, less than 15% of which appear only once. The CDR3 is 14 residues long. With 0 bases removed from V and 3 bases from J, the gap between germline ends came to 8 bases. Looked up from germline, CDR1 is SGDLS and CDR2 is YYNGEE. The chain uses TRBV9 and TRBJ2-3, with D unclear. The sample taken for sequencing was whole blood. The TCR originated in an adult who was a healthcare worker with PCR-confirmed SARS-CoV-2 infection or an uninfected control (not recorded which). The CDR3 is CASSVGRSTDTQYF. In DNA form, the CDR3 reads TGTGCCAGCAGCGTAGGTAGGTCAACAGATACGCAGTATTTT.